This T cell receptor beta chain was retrieved from a study of PD-1 blockade in classical Hodgkin lymphoma. This clone was seen just once. After removal of 4 bases from V and 2 bases from J, the junction contained 8 bases not matched to a gene. This CDR3 is built from 15 residues. Germline CDR1 reads MNHEY; CDR2 reads SMNVEV (reference sequence). As to time point: cycle 4 day 1 (C4D1), after 5 to 7 weeks of nivolumab. Following autologous stem cell transplantation, relapse occurred in every patient, and exposure to brentuximab vedotin varied. The table came from immunoSEQ multiplex PCR; TCRdb's copy has only in-frame clones and leaves some out. This table has approximately 93,000 clones, around 78% appearing once.

The source is a human donor with classical Hodgkin lymphoma. The J gene is TRBJ2-7, the V gene TRBV27; 7 bases align to TRBD1. The sample in question was peripheral blood mononuclear cells (PBMCs), obtained before the fourth cycle of nivolumab. CDR3 amino acids: CASSWTVGTAYEQYF. The CDR3 region has the DNA TGTGCCAGCAGTTGGACGGTAGGGACAGCCTACGAGCAGTACTTC.